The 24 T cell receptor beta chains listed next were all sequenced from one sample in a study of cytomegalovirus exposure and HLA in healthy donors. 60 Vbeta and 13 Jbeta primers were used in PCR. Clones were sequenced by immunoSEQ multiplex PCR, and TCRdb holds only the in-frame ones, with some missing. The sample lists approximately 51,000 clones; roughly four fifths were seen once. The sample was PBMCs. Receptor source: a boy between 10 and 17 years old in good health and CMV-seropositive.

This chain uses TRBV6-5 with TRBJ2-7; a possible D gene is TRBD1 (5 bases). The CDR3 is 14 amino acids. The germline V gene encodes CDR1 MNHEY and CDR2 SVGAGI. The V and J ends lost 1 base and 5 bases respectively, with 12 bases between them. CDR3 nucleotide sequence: TGTGCCAGCAGTTACTTAGGGGCCGACGACGAGCAGTACTTC. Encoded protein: CASSYLGADDEQYF.

The CDR3 region is CASSKALTGSVKNEQYF. CDR3 in DNA: TGTGCCAGCAGCAAAGCCCTGACAGGGAGTGTGAAAAACGAGCAGTACTTC. The genes are TRBV21-1 and TRBJ2-7; the D call TRBD1 from the table was never checked on the DNA. TRBV21-1 corresponds to a pseudogene. This CDR3 is built from 17 residues.

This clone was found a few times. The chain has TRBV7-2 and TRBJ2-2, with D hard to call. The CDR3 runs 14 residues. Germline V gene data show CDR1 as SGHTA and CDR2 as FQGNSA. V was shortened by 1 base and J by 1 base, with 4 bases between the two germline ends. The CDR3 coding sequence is TGTGCCAGCAGCTTAGGGCTGAACACCGGGGAGCTGTTTTTT. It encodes CASSLGLNTGELFF. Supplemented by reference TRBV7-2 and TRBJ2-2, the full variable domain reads GAGVSQSPSNKVTEKGKDVELRCDPISGHTALYWYRQSLGQGLEFLIYFQGNSAPDKSGLPSDRFSAERTGGSVSTLTIQRTQQEDSAVYLCASSLGLNTGELFFGEGSRLTVL.

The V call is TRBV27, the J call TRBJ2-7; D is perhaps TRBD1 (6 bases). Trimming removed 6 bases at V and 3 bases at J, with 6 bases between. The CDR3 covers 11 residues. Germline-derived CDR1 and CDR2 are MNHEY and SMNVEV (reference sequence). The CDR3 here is CASRTGYEQYF. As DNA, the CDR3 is TGTGCCAGCAGGACAGGCTACGAGCAGTACTTC.

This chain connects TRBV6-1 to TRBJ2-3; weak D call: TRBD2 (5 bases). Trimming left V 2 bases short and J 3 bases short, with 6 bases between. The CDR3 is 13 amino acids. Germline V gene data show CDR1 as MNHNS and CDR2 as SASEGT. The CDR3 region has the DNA TGTGCCAGCAGTGAATCGGGAACAGATACGCAGTATTTT. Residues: CASSESGTDTQYF.

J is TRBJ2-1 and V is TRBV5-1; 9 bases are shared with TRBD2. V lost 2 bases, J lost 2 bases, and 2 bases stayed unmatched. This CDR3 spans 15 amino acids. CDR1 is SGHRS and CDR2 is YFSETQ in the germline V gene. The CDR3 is CASSFIAGAYNEQFF. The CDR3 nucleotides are TGCGCCAGCAGCTTTATAGCGGGGGCCTACAATGAGCAGTTCTTC.

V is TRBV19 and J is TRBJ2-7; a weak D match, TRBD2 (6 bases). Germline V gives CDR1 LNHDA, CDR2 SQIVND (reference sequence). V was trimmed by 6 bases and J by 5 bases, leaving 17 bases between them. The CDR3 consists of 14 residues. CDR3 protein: CASSTTPGVHEQYF. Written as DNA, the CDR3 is TGTGCCAGTAGCACGACCCCGGGGGTCCACGAGCAGTACTTC.

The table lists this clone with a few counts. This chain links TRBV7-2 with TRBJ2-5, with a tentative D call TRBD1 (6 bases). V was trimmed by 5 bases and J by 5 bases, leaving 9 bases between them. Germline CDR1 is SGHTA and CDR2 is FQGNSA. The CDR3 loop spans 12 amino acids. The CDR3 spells CASSPQGETQYF. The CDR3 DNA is TGTGCCAGCAGCCCCCAGGGGGAGACCCAGTACTTC.

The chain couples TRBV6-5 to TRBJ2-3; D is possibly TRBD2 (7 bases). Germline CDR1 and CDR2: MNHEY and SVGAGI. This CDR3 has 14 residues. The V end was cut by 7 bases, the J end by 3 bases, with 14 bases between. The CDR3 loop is CASKGGRWTDTQYF. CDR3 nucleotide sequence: TGTGCCAGCAAGGGGGGGCGTTGGACAGATACGCAGTATTTT.

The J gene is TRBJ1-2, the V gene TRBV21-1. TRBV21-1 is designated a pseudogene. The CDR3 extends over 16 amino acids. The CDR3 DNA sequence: TGTGCCAGCAGAAAGCCCCTCGGAGGGAAGCGGGATGGCTACACCTTC. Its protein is CASRKPLGGKRDGYTF.

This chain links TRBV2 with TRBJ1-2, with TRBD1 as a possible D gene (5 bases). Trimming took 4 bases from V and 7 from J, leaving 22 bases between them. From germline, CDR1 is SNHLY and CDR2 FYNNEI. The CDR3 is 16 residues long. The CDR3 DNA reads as TGTGCCAGCAGTGGTGATTCAGGGCCTTTACTCGGTGGCTACACCTTC. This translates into CASSGDSGPLLGGYTF.

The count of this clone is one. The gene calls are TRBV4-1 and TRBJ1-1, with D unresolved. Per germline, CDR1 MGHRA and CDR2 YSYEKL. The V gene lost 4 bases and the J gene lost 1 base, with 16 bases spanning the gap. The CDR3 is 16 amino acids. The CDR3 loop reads CASSPKWAPRNTEAFF. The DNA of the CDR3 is TGCGCCAGCAGCCCCAAGTGGGCGCCAAGGAACACTGAAGCTTTCTTT.

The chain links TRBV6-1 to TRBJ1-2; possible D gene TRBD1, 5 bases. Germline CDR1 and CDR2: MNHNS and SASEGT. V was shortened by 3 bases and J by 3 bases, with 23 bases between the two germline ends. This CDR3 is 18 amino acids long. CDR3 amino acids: CASSDWRVQTREDYGYTF. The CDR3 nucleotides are TGTGCCAGCAGTGATTGGCGAGTACAAACCAGGGAGGACTATGGCTACACCTTC.

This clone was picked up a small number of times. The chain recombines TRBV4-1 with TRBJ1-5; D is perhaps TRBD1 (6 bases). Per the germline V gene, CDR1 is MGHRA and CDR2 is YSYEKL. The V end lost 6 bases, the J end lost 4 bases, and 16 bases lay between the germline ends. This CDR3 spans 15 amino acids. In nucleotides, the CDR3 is TGCGCCAGCAGTCCTATCGGGACAAAAAATCAGCCCCAGCATTTT. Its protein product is CASSPIGTKNQPQHF.

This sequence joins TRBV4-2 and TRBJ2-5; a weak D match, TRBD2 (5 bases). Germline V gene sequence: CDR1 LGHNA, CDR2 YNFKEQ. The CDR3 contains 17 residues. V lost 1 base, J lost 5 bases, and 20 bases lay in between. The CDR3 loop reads CASSQGVSVAMGETQYF. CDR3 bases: TGTGCCAGCAGCCAAGGTGTTAGCGTGGCTATGGGGGAGACCCAGTACTTC.

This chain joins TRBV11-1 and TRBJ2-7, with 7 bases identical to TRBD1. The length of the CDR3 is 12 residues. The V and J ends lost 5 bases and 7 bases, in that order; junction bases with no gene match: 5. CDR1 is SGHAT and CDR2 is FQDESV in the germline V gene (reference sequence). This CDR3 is CASSPGGWEQYF. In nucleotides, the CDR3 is TGTGCCAGCAGCCCAGGGGGTTGGGAGCAGTACTTC.

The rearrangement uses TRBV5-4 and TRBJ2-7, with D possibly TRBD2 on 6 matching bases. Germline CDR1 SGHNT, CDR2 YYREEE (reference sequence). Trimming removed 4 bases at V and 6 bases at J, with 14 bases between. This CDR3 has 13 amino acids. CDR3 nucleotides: TGTGCCAGCAGCAGGGACTGGGAAGCCGAGCAGTACTTC. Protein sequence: CASSRDWEAEQYF.

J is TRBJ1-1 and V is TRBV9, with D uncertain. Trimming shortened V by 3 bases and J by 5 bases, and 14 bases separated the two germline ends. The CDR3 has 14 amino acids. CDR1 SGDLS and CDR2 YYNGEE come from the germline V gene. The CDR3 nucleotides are TGTGCCAGCAGCGCTTCGGGGTTAGCGACTGAAGCTTTCTTT. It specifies CASSASGLATEAFF. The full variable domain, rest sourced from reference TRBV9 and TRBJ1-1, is DSGVTQTPKHLITATGQRVTLRCSPRSGDLSVYWYQQSLDQGLQFLIQYYNGEERAKGNILERFSAQQFPDLHSELNLSSLELGDSALYFCASSASGLATEAFFGQGTRLTVV.

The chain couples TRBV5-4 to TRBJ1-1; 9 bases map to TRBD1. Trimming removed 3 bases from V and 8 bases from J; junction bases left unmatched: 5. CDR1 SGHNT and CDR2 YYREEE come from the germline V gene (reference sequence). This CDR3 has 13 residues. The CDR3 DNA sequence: TGTGCCAGCAGCTCGGGACAGGGAGAGGAAGCTTTCTTT. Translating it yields CASSSGQGEEAFF.

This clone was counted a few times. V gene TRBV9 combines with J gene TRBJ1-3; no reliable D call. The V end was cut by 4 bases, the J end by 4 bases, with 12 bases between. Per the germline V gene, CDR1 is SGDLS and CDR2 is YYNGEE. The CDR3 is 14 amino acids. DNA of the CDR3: TGTGCCAGCAGCCCTCGGAGAGAAGGAAACACCATATATTTT. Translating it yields CASSPRREGNTIYF. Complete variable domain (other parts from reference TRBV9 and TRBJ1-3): DSGVTQTPKHLITATGQRVTLRCSPRSGDLSVYWYQQSLDQGLQFLIQYYNGEERAKGNILERFSAQQFPDLHSELNLSSLELGDSALYFCASSPRREGNTIYFGEGSWLTVV.

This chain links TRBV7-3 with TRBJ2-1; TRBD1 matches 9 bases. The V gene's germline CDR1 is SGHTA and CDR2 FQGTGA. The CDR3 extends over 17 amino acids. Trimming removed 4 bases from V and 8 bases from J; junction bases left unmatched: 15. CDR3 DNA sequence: TGTGCCAGCAGCTCCGCCCCGGCTGGGACAGGGTTCGATGAGCAGTTCTTC. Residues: CASSSAPAGTGFDEQFF.

CDR3 DNA: TGCGCCAGCAGCTTGGACGGACAGAGGACTTCACCCCTCCACTTT. Protein sequence: CASSLDGQRTSPLHF. J is TRBJ1-6 and V is TRBV5-1; weak D call: TRBD1 (6 bases). CDR3 length: 15 residues. Trimming pared 0 bases from V and 9 bases from J, leaving 13 bases between. The V gene's germline CDR1 is SGHRS and CDR2 YFSETQ.

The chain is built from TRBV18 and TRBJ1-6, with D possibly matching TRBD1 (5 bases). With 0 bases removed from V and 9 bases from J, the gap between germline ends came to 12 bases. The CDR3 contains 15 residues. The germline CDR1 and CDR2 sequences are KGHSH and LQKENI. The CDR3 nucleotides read TGTGCCAGCTCACCACCGGACACTGGCGGTTCACCCCTCCACTTT. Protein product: CASSPPDTGGSPLHF.

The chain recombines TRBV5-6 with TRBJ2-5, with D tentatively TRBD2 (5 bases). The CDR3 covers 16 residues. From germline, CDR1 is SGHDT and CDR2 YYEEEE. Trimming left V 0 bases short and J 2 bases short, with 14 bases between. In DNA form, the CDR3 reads TGTGCCAGCAGCTTGGAAGCTGCGGGCGGACAAGAGACCCAGTACTTC. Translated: CASSLEAAGGQETQYF.